This T cell receptor (beta chain) derives from a study of cytomegalovirus exposure and HLA in healthy donors. Healthy bone marrow donors made up the cohort. Regarding this clone: What it binds is unknown.

Study results and limitations: It was only CMV serostatus that was available as immune exposure information. Association of approximately 16,000 TCR beta sequences with HLA alleles was found at 0.05 false discovery rate in a later analysis.

Germline lookup yields CDR1 MNHNS and CDR2 SASEGT. The CDR3 totals 15 residues. Losses at the gene ends were 1 base for V and 2 bases for J; bases not matched to a gene: 0. Use of 60 Vbeta and 13 Jbeta primers characterized the PCR. Here immunoSEQ multiplex PCR was the method, and the copy in TCRdb shows in-frame clones only, minus some. In the table there are some 170,000 clones, roughly three quarters of which are singletons. The chain combines TRBV6-1 with TRBJ2-1; TRBD2 matches at 9 bases. The origin of this receptor is a man aged 55 to 69 in good health and CMV-seronegative. The source material was PBMCs. CDR3 protein: CASSEGLAAYNEQFF. The CDR3 DNA reads TGTGCCAGCAGTGAAGGACTAGCGGCCTACAATGAGCAGTTCTTC.